The following is a T cell receptor (beta chain) sequence with its context. What it recognizes is unknown. This entry belongs to a study of post-analysis software for immune sequencing data. Study results and limitations: Strong co-clustering by F measure was evident for samples that had been prepared in the same batch. Compared with controls, patients had more of about 5 TRBV segments, including TRBV5-6, TRBV5-1 and TRBV20-1.

Libraries were made from TCR beta cDNA, and they carried unique molecular identifiers. Input of about 0.9 to 10 million T cells yielded 400,000 to 550,000 cDNA molecules. Each CDR3 protein is one row after TCRdb ran MiXCR on the PCR reads. Among a few hundred thousand distinct CDR3 sequences listed, 35% to 40% were seen once. The CDR3 sequence is 15 residues long. Germline V gene data show CDR1 as SEHNR and CDR2 as FQNEAQ (reference sequence). V dropped 7 bases and J dropped 4; count of bases not matched to a gene: 6. The chain employs TRBV7-9 and TRBJ2-2; TRBD2 aligns across 10 bases. The sequenced sample was blood. This clonotype originated in a girl between 5 and 17 years old with multiple sclerosis. CDR3 sequence (DNA): TGTGCCAGCACCCAGCGGGAGGGCCTCACCGGGGAGCTGTTTTTT. This gives the protein CASTQREGLTGELFF.